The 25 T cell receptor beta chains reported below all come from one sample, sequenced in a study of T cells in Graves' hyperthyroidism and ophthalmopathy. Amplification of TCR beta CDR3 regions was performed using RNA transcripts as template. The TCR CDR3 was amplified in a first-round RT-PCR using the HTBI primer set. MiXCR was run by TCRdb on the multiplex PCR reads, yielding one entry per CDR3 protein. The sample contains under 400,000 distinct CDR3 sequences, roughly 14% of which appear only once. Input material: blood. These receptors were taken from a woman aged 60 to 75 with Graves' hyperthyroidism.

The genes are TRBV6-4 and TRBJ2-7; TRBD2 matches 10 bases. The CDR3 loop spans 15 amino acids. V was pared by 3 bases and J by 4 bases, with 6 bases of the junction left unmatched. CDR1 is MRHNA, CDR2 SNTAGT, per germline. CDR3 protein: CASSEASGSWYEQYF. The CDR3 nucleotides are TGTGCCAGCAGTGAGGCTAGCGGGAGTTGGTACGAGCAGTACTTC.

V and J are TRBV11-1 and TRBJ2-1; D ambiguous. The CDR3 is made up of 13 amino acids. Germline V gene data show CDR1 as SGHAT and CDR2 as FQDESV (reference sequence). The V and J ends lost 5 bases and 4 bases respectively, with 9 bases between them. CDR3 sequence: CASSAPQYNEQFF. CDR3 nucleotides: TGTGCCAGCAGCGCGCCACAGTACAATGAGCAGTTCTTC.

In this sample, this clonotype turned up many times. CDR3 in DNA: TGCAGTGCTAGAGAACCGGGGACGGGAAGACAATACGAGCAGTACTTC. This sequence encodes CSAREPGTGRQYEQYF. The chain carries TRBV20-1 and TRBJ2-7; D is tentatively TRBD1 or TRBD2 (5 bases each). The CDR3 is 16 amino acids. Per germline, CDR1 DFQATT and CDR2 SNEGSKA (reference sequence). V was shortened by 0 bases and J by 4 bases, with 19 bases between the two germline ends.

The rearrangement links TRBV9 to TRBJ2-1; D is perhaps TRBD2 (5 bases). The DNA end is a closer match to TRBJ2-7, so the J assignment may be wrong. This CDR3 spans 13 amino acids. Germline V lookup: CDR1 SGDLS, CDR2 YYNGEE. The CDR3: CASSETTYNEQYF. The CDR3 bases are TGTGCCAGCAGTGAGACTACCTACAATGAGCAGTACTTC.

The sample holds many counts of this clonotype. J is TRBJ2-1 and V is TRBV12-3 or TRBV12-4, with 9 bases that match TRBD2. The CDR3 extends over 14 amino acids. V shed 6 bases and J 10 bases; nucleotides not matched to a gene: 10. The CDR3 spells CASRPGLALGEQFF. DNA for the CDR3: TGTGCCAGCAGGCCGGGACTAGCCTTAGGGGAGCAGTTCTTC.

The CDR3: CASRDMAGEAKNEQFF. The CDR3 region has the DNA TGTGCCAGCAGGGACATGGCGGGAGAAGCTAAGAATGAGCAGTTCTTC. The chain uses TRBV6-1 and TRBJ2-1; 7 bases align to TRBD2. CDR1 and CDR2 (germline): MNHNS, SASEGT. CDR3 length equals 16 residues. J lost 7 bases, V lost 6 bases, and 15 bases had no gene match.

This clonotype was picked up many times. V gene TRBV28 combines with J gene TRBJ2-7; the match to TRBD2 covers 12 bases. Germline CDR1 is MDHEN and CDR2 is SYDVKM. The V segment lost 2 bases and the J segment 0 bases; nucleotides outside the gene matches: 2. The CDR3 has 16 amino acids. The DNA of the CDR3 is TGTGCCAGCAGTTTAACTAGCGGGGGGAGCTCCTACGAGCAGTACTTC. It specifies CASSLTSGGSSYEQYF.

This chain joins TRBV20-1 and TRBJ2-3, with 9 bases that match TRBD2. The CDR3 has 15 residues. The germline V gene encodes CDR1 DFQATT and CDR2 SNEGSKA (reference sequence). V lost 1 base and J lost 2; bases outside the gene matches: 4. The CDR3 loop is CSARGLAGNTDTQYF. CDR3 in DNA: TGCAGTGCTAGAGGCCTAGCGGGAAACACAGATACGCAGTATTTT.

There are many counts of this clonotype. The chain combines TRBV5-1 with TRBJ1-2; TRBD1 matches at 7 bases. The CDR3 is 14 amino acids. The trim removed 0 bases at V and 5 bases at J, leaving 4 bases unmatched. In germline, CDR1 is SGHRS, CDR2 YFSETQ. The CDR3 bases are TGCGCCAGCAGCTTGGGAACGACAGGGTATGGCTACACCTTC. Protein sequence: CASSLGTTGYGYTF.

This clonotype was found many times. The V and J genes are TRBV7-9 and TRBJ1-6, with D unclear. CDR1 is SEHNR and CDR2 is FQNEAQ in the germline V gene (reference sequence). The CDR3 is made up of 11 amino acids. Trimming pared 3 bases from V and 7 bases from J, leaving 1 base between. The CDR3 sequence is CASSLNSPLHF. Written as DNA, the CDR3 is TGTGCCAGCAGCTTGAATTCACCCCTCCACTTT.

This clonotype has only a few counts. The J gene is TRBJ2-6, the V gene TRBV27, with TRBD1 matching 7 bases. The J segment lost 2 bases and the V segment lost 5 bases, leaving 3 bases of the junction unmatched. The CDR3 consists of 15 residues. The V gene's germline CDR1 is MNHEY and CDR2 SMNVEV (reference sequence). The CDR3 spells CASSLQGPGANVLTF. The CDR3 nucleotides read TGTGCCAGCAGTCTACAGGGGCCTGGGGCCAACGTCCTGACTTTC.

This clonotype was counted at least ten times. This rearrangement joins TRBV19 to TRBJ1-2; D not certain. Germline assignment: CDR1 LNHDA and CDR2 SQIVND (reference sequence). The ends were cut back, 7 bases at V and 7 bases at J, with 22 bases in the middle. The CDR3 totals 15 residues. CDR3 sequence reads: CASIKTATAVGGYTF. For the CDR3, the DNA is TGTGCCAGTATAAAAACCGCGACCGCGGTTGGTGGCTACACCTTC.

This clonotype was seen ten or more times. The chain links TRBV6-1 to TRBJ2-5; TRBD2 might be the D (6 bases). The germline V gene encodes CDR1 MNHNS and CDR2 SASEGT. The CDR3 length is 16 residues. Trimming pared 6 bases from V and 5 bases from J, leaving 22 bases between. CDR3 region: CASRSKHSGVRETQYF. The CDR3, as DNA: TGTGCCAGCAGGTCAAAGCATAGCGGAGTCAGGGAGACCCAGTACTTC.

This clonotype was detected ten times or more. CDR3 DNA: TGTGCCAGCAGCTTAGACAGGGTTGGCTACAATGAGCAGTTCTTC. This gives the protein CASSLDRVGYNEQFF. The J gene is TRBJ2-1, the V gene TRBV7-8, with D perhaps TRBD1 (6 bases). Germline CDR1 SGHVS, CDR2 FQNEAQ. Trimming pared 1 base from V and 3 bases from J, leaving 10 bases between. CDR3 size: 15 residues. The whole variable domain, filled in from reference TRBV7-8 and TRBJ2-1, reads GAGVSQSPRYKVAKRGQDVALRCDPISGHVSLFWYQQALGQGPEFLTYFQNEAQLDKSGLPSDRFFAERPEGSVSTLKIQRTQQEDSAVYLCASSLDRVGYNEQFFGPGTRLTVL.

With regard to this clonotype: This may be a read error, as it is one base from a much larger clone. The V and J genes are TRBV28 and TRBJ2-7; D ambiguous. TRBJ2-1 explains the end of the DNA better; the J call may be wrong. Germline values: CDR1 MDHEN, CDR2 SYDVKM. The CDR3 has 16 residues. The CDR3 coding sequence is TGTGCCAGCTCCTCTAGTTCCGTAGCTAAGACCTACGAGCAGTTCTTC. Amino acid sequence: CASSSSSVAKTYEQFF.

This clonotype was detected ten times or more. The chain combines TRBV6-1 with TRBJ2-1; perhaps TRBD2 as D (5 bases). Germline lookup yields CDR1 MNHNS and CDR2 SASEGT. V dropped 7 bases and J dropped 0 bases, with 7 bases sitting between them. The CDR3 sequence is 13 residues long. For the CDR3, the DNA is TGTGCCAGCACCGGGGACTCCTACAATGAGCAGTTCTTC. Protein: CASTGDSYNEQFF.

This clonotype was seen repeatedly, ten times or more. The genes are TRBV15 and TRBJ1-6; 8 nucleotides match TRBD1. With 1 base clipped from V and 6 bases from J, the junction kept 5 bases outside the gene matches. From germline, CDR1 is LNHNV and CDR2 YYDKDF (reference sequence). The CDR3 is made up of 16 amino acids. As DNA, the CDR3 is TGTGCCACCAGCAGAGGGATGACAGGGGCTAATTCACCCCTCCACTTT. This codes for CATSRGMTGANSPLHF. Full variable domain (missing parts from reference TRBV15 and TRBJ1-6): DAMVIQNPRYQVTQFGKPVTLSCSQTLNHNVMYWYQQKSSQAPKLLFHYYDKDFNNEADTPDNFQSRRPNTSFCFLDIRSPGLGDTAMYLCATSRGMTGANSPLHFGNGTRLTVT.

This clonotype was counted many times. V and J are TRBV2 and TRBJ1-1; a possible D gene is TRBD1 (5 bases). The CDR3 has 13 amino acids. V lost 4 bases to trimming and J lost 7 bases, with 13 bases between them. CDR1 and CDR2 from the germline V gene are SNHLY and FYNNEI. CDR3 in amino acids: CASSGTLFGEAFF. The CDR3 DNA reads TGTGCCAGCAGTGGGACACTGTTCGGTGAAGCTTTCTTT.

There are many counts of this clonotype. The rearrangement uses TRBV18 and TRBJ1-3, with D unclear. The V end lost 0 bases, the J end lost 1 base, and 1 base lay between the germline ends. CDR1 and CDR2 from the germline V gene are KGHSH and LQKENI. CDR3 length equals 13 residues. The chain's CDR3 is CASSPPSGNTIYF. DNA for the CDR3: TGTGCCAGCTCACCACCGTCTGGAAACACCATATATTTT. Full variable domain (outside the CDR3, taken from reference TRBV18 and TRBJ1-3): NAGVMQNPRHLVRRRGQEARLRCSPMKGHSHVYWYRQLPEEGLKFMVYLQKENIIDESGMPKERFSAEFPKEGPSILRIQQVVRGDSAAYFCASSPPSGNTIYFGEGSWLTVV.

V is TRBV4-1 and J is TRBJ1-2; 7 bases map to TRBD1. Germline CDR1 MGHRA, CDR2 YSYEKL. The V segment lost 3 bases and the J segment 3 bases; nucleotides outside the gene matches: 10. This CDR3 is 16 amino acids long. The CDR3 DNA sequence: TGCGCCAGCAGCCACCAACGCGGACAGGCTCACTATGGCTACACCTTC. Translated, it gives CASSHQRGQAHYGYTF.

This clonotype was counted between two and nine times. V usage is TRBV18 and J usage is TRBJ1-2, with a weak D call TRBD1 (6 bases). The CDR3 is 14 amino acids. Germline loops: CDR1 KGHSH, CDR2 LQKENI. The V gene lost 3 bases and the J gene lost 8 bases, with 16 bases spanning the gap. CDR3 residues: CASSPGFGGDGYTF. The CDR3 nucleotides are TGTGCCAGCTCACCCGGATTCGGGGGCGACGGCTACACCTTC.

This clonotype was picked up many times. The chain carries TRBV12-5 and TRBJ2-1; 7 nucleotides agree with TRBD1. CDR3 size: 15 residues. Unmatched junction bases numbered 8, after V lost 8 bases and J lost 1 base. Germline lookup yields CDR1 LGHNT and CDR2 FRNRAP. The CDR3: CASKRGPQSYNEQFF. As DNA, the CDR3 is TGTGCTAGTAAGAGGGGGCCTCAATCCTACAATGAGCAGTTCTTC.

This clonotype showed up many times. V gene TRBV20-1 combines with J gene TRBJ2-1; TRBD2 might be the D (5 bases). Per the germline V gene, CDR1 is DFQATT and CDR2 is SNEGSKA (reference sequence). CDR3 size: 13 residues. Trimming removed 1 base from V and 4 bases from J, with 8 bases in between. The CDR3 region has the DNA TGCAGTGCTAGAGGGCTAGCTTACAATGAGCAGTTCTTC. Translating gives CSARGLAYNEQFF.

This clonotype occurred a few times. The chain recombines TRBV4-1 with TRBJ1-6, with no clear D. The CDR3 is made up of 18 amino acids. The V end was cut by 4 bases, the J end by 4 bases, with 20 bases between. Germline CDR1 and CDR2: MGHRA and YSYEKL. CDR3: CASSLDGITTGYNSPLHF. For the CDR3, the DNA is TGCGCCAGCAGCCTTGACGGGATAACAACTGGTTATAATTCACCCCTCCACTTT.

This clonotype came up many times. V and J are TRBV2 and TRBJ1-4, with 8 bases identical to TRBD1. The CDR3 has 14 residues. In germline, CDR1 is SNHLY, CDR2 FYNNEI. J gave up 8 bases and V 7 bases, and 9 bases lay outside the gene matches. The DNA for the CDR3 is TGTGCCAGCATCCGAGACAGGGGAAACGAAAAACTGTTTTTT. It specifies CASIRDRGNEKLFF.